A single count supports the clone carrying this T cell receptor (beta chain). Treatment specified: some 20 received Ad26.COV2.S at low or high dose, single or two shots; roughly 5 received placebo; per-sample allocation not given. Sampling was done on day 63 after the first vaccine or placebo injection. Measured with immunoSEQ multiplex PCR; TCRdb has only the in-frame clones, and not every one. The sample includes almost 400,000 clones, around nine tenths of them seen just once. The record originates from a study of Ad26.COV2.S vaccination and SARS-CoV-2 variants. V lost 0 bases and J lost 5, with 9 bases in between. Germline V CDR1 and CDR2: SGDLS, YYNGEE. The length of the CDR3 is 14 residues.

The clonotype comes from a person aged 18-60 years who received the Ad26.COV2.S COVID-19 vaccine or a placebo. Specimen: peripheral blood, collected in a trial of Ad26.COV2.S vaccine versus placebo. The chain combines TRBV9 with TRBJ1-5; the D is unclear. The CDR3 loop is CASSVGLQDQPQHF. The CDR3 DNA sequence: TGTGCCAGCAGCGTAGGGTTGCAGGATCAGCCCCAGCATTTT.